This is a list of T cell receptor beta chains from one sample in a study of T cell responses to AZD1222 COVID-19 vaccine. Data came from immunoSEQ multiplex PCR; TCRdb stores just in-frame clones and leaves some out. The top ten hold 5.5% of the sample, which has some 140,000 clones, less than 90% seen once. Source: peripheral blood, taken on day 0 of MenACWY control vaccination. The receptors derive from an adult in good health. The CDR3 runs from the conserved cysteine through the conserved F or W. A D gene is named only where the DNA matches it firmly. For some rows the clone size is stated as once, few or many, or as a class when expanded; others skip it.

v_call	j_call	d_call	clone_size	cdr3_nt	cdr3_aa
TRBV24-1	TRBJ2-2	TRBD1	once	TGTGCCACCAGCGCAGGGGGCGCAGGCGGGGAGCTGTTTTTT	CATSAGGAGGELFF
TRBV7-2	TRBJ1-2	TRBD1	-	TGTGCCAGCAGCGTCGGACAGGGGGCGTATGGCTACACCTTC	CASSVGQGAYGYTF
TRBV5-6	TRBJ1-2	-	-	TGTGCCAGCAGCTCCAAAACAGGGTTATATGGCTACACCTTC	CASSSKTGLYGYTF
TRBV6-5	TRBJ2-2	-	once	TGTGCCAGCAGAGAGGTGGGGTTCACCGGGGAGCTGTTTTTT	CASREVGFTGELFF
TRBV19	TRBJ1-2	TRBD1	-	TGTGCCAGTAGCCGGACAGGGGGTGACTATGGCTACACCTTC	CASSRTGGDYGYTF
TRBV7-2	TRBJ2-3	-	-	TGTGCCAGCAGCTTAACGAGAATAGATACGCAGTATTTT	CASSLTRIDTQYF
TRBV6-5	TRBJ1-4	-	-	TGTGCCAGCAGTTACTCGAATCGGTTTAATGAAAAACTGTTTTTT	CASSYSNRFNEKLFF
TRBV11-3	TRBJ2-7	TRBD2	-	TGTGCCAGCACCTCACGCGGATCTAGCGGGAGAGTTTACGAGCAGTACTTC	CASTSRGSSGRVYEQYF
TRBV28	TRBJ1-1	-	once	TGTGCCAGCAGTTTAGGGGGCAAAATGGGCACTGAAGCTTTCTTT	CASSLGGKMGTEAFF
TRBV11-2	TRBJ2-7	-	-	TGTGCCAGCAGCCGCAGCCCCGAGGGGGGGTCCTACGAGCAGTACTTC	CASSRSPEGGSYEQYF
TRBV6-5	TRBJ2-7	-	-	TGTGCCAGCAGTTACTCATTTAGCCGCACCTACGAGCAGTACTTC	CASSYSFSRTYEQYF
TRBV6-1	TRBJ1-1	-	-	TGTGCCAGCAGTGAAGTTTCGACGAACACTGAAGCTTTCTTT	CASSEVSTNTEAFF
TRBV4-2	TRBJ1-1	TRBD1	-	TGTGCCAGCAGCCAAGAACAGGGGCGGGACGCTGAAGCTTTCTTT	CASSQEQGRDAEAFF
TRBV29-1	TRBJ2-3	-	-	TGCAGCGTTGAAGAAGTAATTCCCTTTTGGGATACGCAGTATTTT	CSVEEVIPFWDTQYF
TRBV6-5	TRBJ2-3	-	-	TGTGCCAGCAGTATACGGGGAATGGAAGATACGCAGTATTTT	CASSIRGMEDTQYF
TRBV7-2	TRBJ1-3	TRBD1	once	TGTGCCAGCAGCTCCGGACAGGGTGGAAACACCATATATTTT	CASSSGQGGNTIYF
TRBV13	TRBJ2-3	-	-	TGTGCCAGCAGCTCGCAGGGTAGACGAGCAGATACGCAGTATTTT	CASSSQGRRADTQYF
TRBV5-1	TRBJ1-6	-	-	TGCGCCAGCAGCTTGGGGGCTGAAGGTTCACCCCTCCACTTT	CASSLGAEGSPLHF
TRBV7-9	TRBJ2-7	TRBD2	-	TGTGCCAGCAGCCCCATAGCGGGGCCCTACGAGCAGTACTTC	CASSPIAGPYEQYF
TRBV5-5	TRBJ1-6	-	-	TGTGCCAGCAGTTATACTTGGTCCAGGGAATATTCACCCCTCCACTTT	CASSYTWSREYSPLHF
TRBV3-1/TRBV3-2	TRBJ1-6	-	-	TGTGCCAGCAGCCAATACGGTCCCCTCCACTTT	CASSQYGPLHF
TRBV4-2	TRBJ2-4	TRBD2	once	TGTGCCAGCAGGGAAGCGGGAGTGAACATTCAGTACTTC	CASREAGVNIQYF
TRBV6-1	TRBJ1-5	-	once	TGTGCCAGCAGTGAAGGAGTGAATCAGCCCCAGCATTTT	CASSEGVNQPQHF
TRBV14	TRBJ1-1	TRBD1	medium-sized	TGTGCCAGCAGCCAAGTGACAGGGTTGACTGAAGCTTTCTTT	CASSQVTGLTEAFF
TRBV5-1	TRBJ2-5	-	few	TGCGCCAGCAGCTTGGGGGGGATCCAAGAGACCCAGTACTTC	CASSLGGIQETQYF
TRBV12-5	TRBJ1-3	-	-	TGTGCTAGTGGTTTGGTACTTGGGGGGCGCTCTGGAAACACCATATATTTT	CASGLVLGGRSGNTIYF
TRBV5-1	TRBJ1-4	TRBD1	-	TGCGCCAGCAGCTCAGGGACAGGGAAGGGTGAAAAACTGTTTTTT	CASSSGTGKGEKLFF
TRBV10-3	TRBJ1-4	-	-	TGTGCCATCAGTGATGGGGGGCTTAATGAAAAACTGTTTTTT	CAISDGGLNEKLFF
TRBV18	TRBJ2-2	TRBD1	-	TGTGCCAGCTCACTTGCGACGGGACAGGGTTCCACCACCGGGGAGCTGTTTTTT	CASSLATGQGSTTGELFF
TRBV5-1	TRBJ1-6	TRBD1	-	TGCGCCAGCAGTTTTCAGACAGGGTATAATTCACCCCTCCACTTT	CASSFQTGYNSPLHF
TRBV11-2	TRBJ2-5	-	-	TGTGCCAGCAGCTCGGCGCTGACCCAGTACTTC	CASSSALTQYF
TRBV10-3	TRBJ2-6	-	-	TGTGCCACCGCCCAGGGGCCTGGGGCCAACGTCCTGACTTTC	CATAQGPGANVLTF
TRBV7-9	TRBJ2-2	-	-	TGTGCCAGCCCCCGGGATGCGGGACAAGGCACCGGGGAGCTGTTTTTT	CASPRDAGQGTGELFF
TRBV11-2	TRBJ2-2	TRBD1	-	TGTGCCAGCAGCGGTCGGGACAGGGGAGGCACCGGGGAGCTGTTTTTT	CASSGRDRGGTGELFF
TRBV4-3	TRBJ2-1	-	-	TGCGCCAGCAGCCAAGTAGCGGAGGTCTCCTACAATGAGCAGTTCTTC	CASSQVAEVSYNEQFF
TRBV24-1	TRBJ2-2	-	-	TGTGCCACCAGTGATTTGCTGGGTGGGCGGAAATCCACCGGGGAGCTGTTTTTT	CATSDLLGGRKSTGELFF
TRBV7-2	TRBJ1-2	-	-	TGTGCCAGCAGCTTGCAGATTAACTATGGCTACACCTTC	CASSLQINYGYTF
TRBV7-9	TRBJ2-1	TRBD2	-	TGTGCCAGCAGCTTCGGCGGGAGGGCCCAGGATGAGCAGTTCTTC	CASSFGGRAQDEQFF
TRBV3-1/TRBV3-2	TRBJ1-2	-	medium-sized	TGTGCCAGCAGCCAAGATCCCTGGAACTATGGCTACACCTTC	CASSQDPWNYGYTF
TRBV6-5	TRBJ1-1	TRBD1	-	TGTGCCAGCAGTCCTCGGACAGGTTCGAACACTGAAGCTTTCTTT	CASSPRTGSNTEAFF
TRBV5-1	TRBJ1-1	-	-	TGCGCCAGCAGCTTCGGAGGAATGGTCACTGAAGCTTTCTTT	CASSFGGMVTEAFF
TRBV14	TRBJ2-7	TRBD2	-	TGTGCCAGCAGCTCGGGGGCGGGAGGTACCTACGAGCAGTACTTC	CASSSGAGGTYEQYF
TRBV6-5	TRBJ1-6	-	-	TGTGCCAGCAGGGCGGGGTCAGGGAACCTGGCCCTCCACTTT	CASRAGSGNLALHF
TRBV7-8	TRBJ2-2	-	-	TGTGCCAGCAGCTTAGGCTTCCAGGGAATGGCCGGGGAGCTGTTTTTT	CASSLGFQGMAGELFF
TRBV6-5	TRBJ1-2	-	-	TGTGCCAGCAGTTACTGGCAGGGAGCTAACTATGGCTACACCTTC	CASSYWQGANYGYTF
TRBV7-9	TRBJ2-5	-	-	TGTGCCAGCAGCTCATCCGGGCTCCCCGGAGAGACCCAGTACTTC	CASSSSGLPGETQYF